This entry lists 8 T cell receptor beta chains sequenced from one sample in a study of blood T cell repertoires in COVID-19. Produced via immunoSEQ multiplex PCR; TCRdb's table is partial and in-frame only. The sample lists tens of thousands of clones, roughly 89% seen once, with 4.5% to 5% in the top ten. The sample was peripheral blood. The receptor set was obtained from a woman aged 50 to 60 with active COVID-19.

The rearrangement links TRBV19 to TRBJ2-1, with a possible D match to TRBD2 (7 bases). The ends were cut back, 8 bases at V and 2 bases at J, with 13 bases in the middle. From germline, CDR1 is LNHDA and CDR2 SQIVND (reference sequence). The CDR3 spans 14 residues. CDR3 sequence reads: CASGEGGTYNEQFF. As DNA, the CDR3 is TGTGCCAGTGGGGAGGGGGGCACCTACAATGAGCAGTTCTTC.

This chain joins TRBV19 and TRBJ2-7, with a possible D match to TRBD2 (6 bases). V was shortened by 5 bases and J by 2 bases, with 16 bases between the two germline ends. CDR3 length equals 15 residues. The germline CDR1 and CDR2 sequences are LNHDA and SQIVND (reference sequence). The CDR3 DNA sequence: TGTGCCAGTAGTCTCTCCTTGGGGGGACCCTACGAGCAGTACTTC. This translates into CASSLSLGGPYEQYF.

V is TRBV19 and J is TRBJ2-3, with TRBD1 as a possible D gene (5 bases). The CDR3 runs to 14 residues. Trimming left V 6 bases short and J 2 bases short, with 12 bases between. CDR1 and CDR2 (germline): LNHDA, SQIVND (reference sequence). CDR3 residues: CASSTDSPTDTQYF. The CDR3 bases are TGTGCCAGTAGCACAGACAGCCCCACAGATACGCAGTATTTT.

This clone occurred a few times. This chain links TRBV9 with TRBJ2-1; TRBD2 matches 10 bases. The CDR3 length is 16 residues. J lost 6 bases, V lost 0 bases, and 6 bases had no gene match. Germline CDR1 reads SGDLS; CDR2 reads YYNGEE. The CDR3 DNA sequence: TGTGCCAGCAGCGTAGAGTCACTAGCGGGAACCAATGAGCAGTTCTTC. The encoded protein is CASSVESLAGTNEQFF.

The rearrangement joins TRBV10-3 to TRBJ2-2; 7 bases are shared with TRBD2. J gave up 0 bases and V 5 bases, and 12 bases lay outside the gene matches. CDR3 length: 18 amino acids. The germline V gene has CDR1 ENHRY and CDR2 SYGVKD. The CDR3 region has the DNA TGTGCCATCAGTCGACCCTCCGGGACTACCTCGAACACCGGGGAGCTGTTTTTT. Amino acid sequence: CAISRPSGTTSNTGELFF.

This clone was detected only once. The chain is built from TRBV27 and TRBJ2-5; 7 nucleotides line up with TRBD2. Trimming removed 1 base from V and 3 bases from J; junction bases left unmatched: 5. The CDR3 extends over 15 amino acids. Germline CDR1 is MNHEY and CDR2 is SMNVEV (reference sequence). CDR3 amino acids: CASSLFAGREETQYF. As DNA, the CDR3 is TGTGCCAGCAGTTTATTTGCAGGGAGGGAAGAGACCCAGTACTTC.

V is TRBV5-6 and J is TRBJ2-7, with a tentative D call TRBD2 (6 bases). The CDR3 totals 13 residues. V lost 1 base and J 2 bases, leaving 7 bases between the germline ends. Germline CDR1 reads SGHDT; CDR2 reads YYEEEE. This CDR3 is CASSLTGAYEQYF. In DNA, the CDR3 is TGTGCCAGCAGCTTGACGGGGGCCTACGAGCAGTACTTC.

The chain has TRBV3-1 (or the pseudogene TRBV3-2) and TRBJ1-1, with TRBD1 as a possible D gene (6 bases). Trimming removed 1 base at V and 0 bases at J, with 15 bases between. The germline gives CDR1 LGHDT, CDR2 YNNKEL (reference sequence). The CDR3 is 17 amino acids. The CDR3 loop is CASSQGGTFLLNTEAFF. CDR3 sequence (DNA): TGTGCCAGCAGCCAAGGTGGGACATTCCTCCTGAACACTGAAGCTTTCTTT.